Listed below are T cell receptor beta chains from one sample, sequenced in a study of patients and donors after allogeneic stem cell transplantation. TCRdb passed the RT-PCR reads through MiXCR, listing each CDR3 protein once. This table has approximately 60,000 distinct CDR3 sequences, roughly 14% appearing once. The sequencing sample was made of blood, either unsorted or a sorted T cell fraction (not recorded which). These receptor sequences come from a human donor who was either an allogeneic HSCT recipient or a stem cell or donor lymphocyte infusion donor (not recorded which). It is not recorded whose cells these are; they may come from a transplant donor. The CDR3 runs from the conserved cysteine through the conserved F or W. A D gene is named only where the DNA matches it firmly. Size is omitted from some rows. Given values are once, few, many or a class for expanded clones.

CDR3 DNA	CDR3 protein	V gene	J gene	clone size	CDR3 length	D gene
TGTGCCAGCAGCTCGTTGGATTTAGACCCTAGCACAGATACGCAGTATTTT	CASSSLDLDPSTDTQYF	TRBV11-3	TRBJ2-3	-	17	-
TGTGCCAGCAGCCGCTCTCTAGGACTAGCGGGAGCAGATACGCAGTATTTT	CASSRSLGLAGADTQYF	TRBV3-1	TRBJ2-3	-	17	TRBD2
TGTGCCAGCTCACCACAGGGGGCTATGGACTATGGCTACACCTTC	CASSPQGAMDYGYTF	TRBV18	TRBJ1-2	-	15	TRBD1
TGTGCCAGCAGTTATAGCTCGGTAGCAGGGTGGTACACTGAAGCTTTCTTT	CASSYSSVAGWYTEAFF	TRBV12-3/TRBV12-4	TRBJ1-1	many	17	-
TGTGCCAGCAGCGTAGCTTCGCGACTTCCAGGCACCGGGGAGCTGTTTTTT	CASSVASRLPGTGELFF	TRBV9	TRBJ2-2	few	17	-
TGCAGCGTTGGTTGGACAGAAGAGACCCAGTACTTC	CSVGWTEETQYF	TRBV29-1	TRBJ2-5	few	12	-
TGTGCCAGCAGCAATTCGCCGGGACAGGGGGGTCGTATCCTTACAGATACGCAGTATTTT	CASSNSPGQGGRILTDTQYF	TRBV7-9	TRBJ2-3	few	20	TRBD1
TGTGCCAGCAGCTTAGATGGCACTGAAGCTTTCTTT	CASSLDGTEAFF	TRBV11-2	TRBJ1-1	-	12	-
TGCAGCGTTGTTGTGAGCACTGAAGCTTTCTTT	CSVVVSTEAFF	TRBV29-1	TRBJ1-1	large	11	-
TGTGCCAGCTCCTCGGGGACAGGGGACACCTACGAGCAGTACTTC	CASSSGTGDTYEQYF	TRBV18	TRBJ2-7	-	15	TRBD1
TGTGCCAGCAGCACACATCAGGGACAAGAGACCCAGTACTTC	CASSTHQGQETQYF	TRBV12-3/TRBV12-4	TRBJ2-5	few	14	-
TGTGCCACCAGCAGGGGGGGGACAATAGGGAACGATGAGCAGTTCTTC	CATSRGGTIGNDEQFF	TRBV15	TRBJ2-1	many	16	-
TGTGCCAGCAGTTACTCTACCCCAGTTGAGGGTGCTTTCTTT	CASSYSTPVEGAFF	TRBV6-5	TRBJ1-1	few	14	-
TGCAGCGTGTATGCCCGAGGGGTAGGAAATGAGCAGTTCTTC	CSVYARGVGNEQFF	TRBV29-1	TRBJ2-1	few	14	-
TGTGCCAGCACCGAGACTAGCGGGAGAAATAGGGTGGATGAGCAGTTCTTC	CASTETSGRNRVDEQFF	TRBV6-6	TRBJ2-1	few	17	TRBD2
TGTGCCATCTCCCTCGGGGAGGGAGAGACCCAGTACTTC	CAISLGEGETQYF	TRBV10-3	TRBJ2-5	-	13	TRBD2
TGCAGTGCTAGAGCTCCTAGCGCGAGCTCCTACGAGCAGTACTTC	CSARAPSASSYEQYF	TRBV20-1	TRBJ2-7	few	15	-
TGTGCCAGCAGCCCCGGGACTGGAATCTACAATGAGCAGTTCTTC	CASSPGTGIYNEQFF	TRBV5-4	TRBJ2-1	many	15	-
TGTGCCAGCAGCAGGACGGCCGGTCTCGAGCAGTACTTC	CASSRTAGLEQYF	TRBV7-6	TRBJ2-7	-	13	-
TGTGCATCGGATACCAGCGGTTACAATGAGCAGTTCTTC	CASDTSGYNEQFF	TRBV19	TRBJ2-1	-	13	-
TGCGCCAGCAGCTTGGCTGAAGGTCCTATATACAGTTACTTC	CASSLAEGPIYSYF	TRBV5-1	TRBJ2-5	many	14	-
TGCGCCAGCAGCAAAGGGACTAGCGGGGTCTACGAGCAGTACTTC	CASSKGTSGVYEQYF	TRBV5-1	TRBJ2-7	many	15	TRBD2
TGCAGTGCCCGACTAGCGGGCATCTACAATGAGCAGTTCTTC	CSARLAGIYNEQFF	TRBV20-1	TRBJ2-1	-	14	TRBD2
TGTGCCAGCAGGACGGCCGGATACGAAAAACTGTTTTTT	CASRTAGYEKLFF	TRBV11-2	TRBJ1-4	-	13	-
TGTGCCAGCAGTGAAGTGTTGGGTCAGGGAGGGCTCTTC	CASSEVLGQGGLF	TRBV2	TRBJ2-1	-	13	TRBD2
TGTGCCACCAGCAGACCCCGACAGGGGTTGAACACTGAAGCTTTCTTT	CATSRPRQGLNTEAFF	TRBV15	TRBJ1-1	many	16	TRBD1
TGTGCCAGCTCACCACTATACGTAGCCAAAAACATTCAGTACTTC	CASSPLYVAKNIQYF	TRBV18	TRBJ2-4	few	15	-
TGTGCCAGCAGCTACGACCGGACTGATAGCACAGATACGCAGTATTTT	CASSYDRTDSTDTQYF	TRBV13	TRBJ2-3	-	16	-
TGCGCCAGCAGCTTGCGCGGGAGTAGCACAGATACGCAGTATTTT	CASSLRGSSTDTQYF	TRBV5-1	TRBJ2-3	few	15	TRBD2
TGTGCCAGCAGTCAGACAGGGACAGATACGCAGTATTTT	CASSQTGTDTQYF	TRBV12-3/TRBV12-4	TRBJ2-3	few	13	TRBD1
TGTGCCAGCAGTCACTATTTCCGGGACAGGGGAGCTGGCTACACCTTC	CASSHYFRDRGAGYTF	TRBV27	TRBJ1-2	-	16	TRBD1
TGCAGTGCTAGAGATGGGCCCCTTGGGAACACCGGGGAGCTGTTTTTT	CSARDGPLGNTGELFF	TRBV20-1	TRBJ2-2	-	16	-
TGCAGTGCTTCTCGGGACAGGGCGTACAATGAGCAGTTCTTC	CSASRDRAYNEQFF	TRBV20-1	TRBJ2-1	-	14	TRBD1
TGTGCCAGCAGCCTACTCGCGATCTCCTACAATGAGCAGTTCTTC	CASSLLAISYNEQFF	TRBV3-1	TRBJ2-1	few	15	-
TGCAGCGTTGAAGCACAGGCGGACCCCCCTCGGGGATCCACCGGGGAGCTGTTTTTT	CSVEAQADPPRGSTGELFF	TRBV29-1	TRBJ2-2	-	19	-
TGCGCCAGCAGCCCAGGACAGGGGGTAATTGAAGCTTTCTTT	CASSPGQGVIEAFF	TRBV5-1	TRBJ1-1	many	14	TRBD1
TGTGCCAGCTCACTTACCACCAACCGGGACAGGTCCTACGAGCAGTACTTC	CASSLTTNRDRSYEQYF	TRBV18	TRBJ2-7	-	17	TRBD1
TGTGCCAGCAGGGGGACAGGGGTGGAGACCCAGTACTTC	CASRGTGVETQYF	TRBV12-3/TRBV12-4	TRBJ2-5	many	13	TRBD1
TGTGCCGGATCGGATTCAGCGAACACCGGGGAGCTGTTTTTT	CAGSDSANTGELFF	TRBV12-3/TRBV12-4	TRBJ2-2	-	14	-
TGTGCCATCAGGATCAGGTCAGGCGCGAAAGCTTTCTTT	CAIRIRSGAKAFF	TRBV10-3	TRBJ1-1	many	13	-
TGTGCCAGCAGTTTATCGGGGGGGGGCGCAAACTACGAGCAGTACTTC	CASSLSGGGANYEQYF	TRBV27	TRBJ2-7	few	16	-
TGTGCCAGCAGTAACCCGTCCAGCACAGATACGCAGTATTTT	CASSNPSSTDTQYF	TRBV2	TRBJ2-3	-	14	-
TGTGCTAGTGGTTTGGTAAAGGGACAAACTCTTGGAGATACGCAGTATTTT	CASGLVKGQTLGDTQYF	TRBV12-5	TRBJ2-3	-	17	-
TGTGCCAGCAGCAGGACAGGGGCCGCGGGCACTGAAGCTTTCTTT	CASSRTGAAGTEAFF	TRBV11-2	TRBJ1-1	medium-sized	15	TRBD1
TGTGCCAGCAGTTTTGAGGGACTAGCGGTCTACGAGCAGTACTTC	CASSFEGLAVYEQYF	TRBV12-3/TRBV12-4	TRBJ2-7	few	15	TRBD2
TGTGCCAGCAGTGACCCCCCTTTTCAAGAGCAGTACTTC	CASSDPPFQEQYF	TRBV25-1	TRBJ2-7	few	13	-
TGTGCCACCAGTGATTCGCGGTGGGGCATCAATCAGCCCCAGCATTTT	CATSDSRWGINQPQHF	TRBV24-1	TRBJ1-5	few	16	-
TGTGCCAGCAGTTACTCTCTACGGACCGGGGAGCTGTTTTTT	CASSYSLRTGELFF	TRBV6-2/TRBV6-3	TRBJ2-2	many	14	-
TGCGCCAGCAGCTTGGGTGCGGCGGATGGCTACACCTTC	CASSLGAADGYTF	TRBV5-1	TRBJ1-2	many	13	-
TGTGCCACCAGCAGAGACGGGAGCTCCTACGAGCAGTACTTC	CATSRDGSSYEQYF	TRBV15	TRBJ2-7	-	14	-
TGCAGCGTTGAAAGAGACCCTGGGGCACTTAGTTCCCACGAGCAGTACTTC	CSVERDPGALSSHEQYF	TRBV29-1	TRBJ2-7	-	17	-